This T cell receptor (beta chain) stems from a study of CD8 T cells in Susac syndrome. Findings and limits, study-wide: The study conceded that its TCR sequencing and HLA analysis involved relatively few individuals.

RNA amounts of roughly 0.45 to 1 ug underwent reverse transcription with random hexamers. Amplification of TCR beta CDR3 spanned 54 Vbeta and 13 Jbeta via immunoSEQ multiplex PCR. Each CDR3 protein is one row after TCRdb ran MiXCR on the immunoSEQ multiplex PCR reads. The sample lists around 130,000 distinct CDR3 sequences; around nine tenths were seen once. CD8+ and CD4+ T cells from blood underwent TCR beta sequencing. The multiple sclerosis controls comprised treatment-naive patients whose relapsing-remitting disease was stable or active. The germline gives CDR1 LGHNA, CDR2 YNFKEQ. The V and J ends lost 1 base and 4 bases, in that order; junction bases with no gene match: 8. CDR3 length: 17 amino acids. Note on this clonotype: What it binds is not known.

This sequence was found in a human donor with multiple sclerosis. V and J are TRBV4-2 and TRBJ2-3, with TRBD2 identical over 10 bases. The sample taken for sequencing was CD8+ T cells from PBMCs. The CDR3 DNA reads TGTGCCAGCAGCCAAGCCCTAGCGGGAGAGTTATCAGATACGCAGTATTTT. Amino acids: CASSQALAGELSDTQYF.